This entry features one T cell receptor beta chain sequence. The count of this clone is one. Its antigen specificity is not known. No much larger clone is present one base from it, and per-base qualities are unavailable. The CDR3 regions of human TCRbeta chains were analyzed by immunosequencing. As for how the authors treated the data: TCRs in the repertoires were matched against a reference library of SARS-CoV-2-specific TCRs that had been generated with the MIRA antigen-specificity platform. Breadth was defined as the fraction of unique TCRs that were SARS-CoV-2-associated, and depth was defined as the fraction of total T cells that were SARS-CoV-2-associated. Using the MIRA data, each spike-specific TCR was mapped to the spike region that the TCR reacts to and placed in a CD4 or CD8 class. Log10-transformed breadth and depth values were compared by one-way ANOVA with Sidak's multiple comparisons tests. In its TCRdb copy, this immuneACCESS table keeps in-frame sequences only and misses some clones. Where compared with another copy, unresolved V genes explain less than half of these, and the others have no known cause. V and J calls and clone size are those listed in that table; D and trimming were worked out from the DNA. Within this sample are a few hundred thousand clones, with 80% to 95% of them counted one time only. Around 0.57% of the sample comes from the top ten.

The CDR3 covers 14 residues, taking in both the cysteine and the phenylalanine. The retained sequence is limited to the CDR3, 42 bases, with the frame set at the first base. V ends up 5 bases short and J 3 bases short, with an unmatched junction base count of 6. From the germline V gene, CDR1 is SNHLY and CDR2 is FYNNEI. Read against the paper, the sample's time point label means: baseline before first vaccination. Vaccinee samples came from UK trials COV001 and COV002, including a single-blind randomized controlled phase 2/3 trial of AZD1222 (ChAdOx1 nCoV-19) in healthy adults. For TCRbeta chain sequencing, PBMC samples from trial participants were taken at day 0 and at day 28 after the second dose. These data belong to a study of T cell responses to AZD1222 COVID-19 vaccine (dated by TCRdb to the early 2020s). Turning to the overall study: AZD1222 recipients with second doses at about 4 weeks or about 12 weeks were pooled, because spike-specific TCR depth and breadth did not differ between schedules. TCR sequencing was performed for about 250 trial participants, of whom around 200 were given two doses of AZD1222 and 26 were given two doses of MenACWY control vaccine. Trial participants were enrolled by age into subgroups of 18-55, 56-69 and 70-plus years, and 148, 28 and 57 TCR-sequenced participants, respectively, were included in these subgroups.

On the study overall, not on this receptor specifically: After two AZD1222 doses, spike-specific TCR breadth and depth were significantly higher than at day 0 and than in MenACWY recipients. The whole spike protein was spanned by vaccine-associated CD4 TCRs, and dominant responses were seen in regions 160-218 and 743-854. Conclusions about previously exposed vaccinees are limited, since just a handful of AZD1222 recipients were seropositive for SARS-CoV-2 at baseline. Because no day 14 peak-response samples were available, repertoires were characterized only after the peak T cell response. In the small 56-69-year group, the increase in depth fell short of significance, most likely because of low power. Reportedly, close to half of the unique spike-specific TCRs recognized epitopes lying outside the regions that are mutated in the B.1.351 and B.1.1.7 variants. Participants were mostly white British, with more females than males. The authors suggested clonal diversity may have been underestimated.

The sequenced sample was peripheral blood, obtained on day 0 of AZD1222 vaccination. This TCR came from an adult in good health. The receptor chain draws on TRBV2 and TRBJ2-5; 7 central bases correspond to TRBD1. The CDR3 sequence is CASSTRTGKETQYF. The nucleotide sequence reads as follows: TGTGCCAGCAGTACCCGGACAGGCAAAGAGACCCAGTACTTC.